Reported below is one TCR beta chain. The record originates from a study of T-cell reconstitution after alpha-beta-depleted transplantation in children. Trimming cost V 4 bases and J 5 bases, with 21 bases left between them. Germline CDR1 and CDR2: DFQATT and SNEGSKA (reference sequence). The CDR3 spans 16 residues. The TCRbeta library incorporated unique molecular identifiers. TCRdb independently ran MiXCR on the PCR reads; one entry per CDR3 protein. The profile shows some 240,000 distinct CDR3 sequences, 12% of them singletons. The chain combines TRBV20-1 with TRBJ2-1; D may correspond to TRBD1 or TRBD2 (5 bases each). Specimen: PBMCs from the stem cell graft donor, collected from the stem cell graft. This sequence originates from a human donor who donated a stem cell graft to a child with acute lymphoblastic leukemia. Here the CDR3 reads CSATSFWDGRNNEQFF. The CDR3 DNA is TGCAGTGCTACATCTTTTTGGGACGGCAGAAACAATGAGCAGTTCTTC.